This is a list of T cell receptor beta chains from one sample in a study of persistence of HIV-infected CD4 T cells. These receptors are not linked to any known antigen. The table came from immunoSEQ multiplex PCR; TCRdb's copy has only in-frame clones and leaves some out. The sample lists tens of thousands of clones; 65% to 80% were seen once. The sequencing used CD4+ T cells sorted from PBMCs after roughly 18-hour stimulation, collected from a patient who received antiretroviral therapy. The receptors were gathered from an adult man with HIV who was CMV-seropositive. Each CDR3 is given with its conserved first and last residue. D genes are given only for firm matches. Clone size is given for some rows only: seen once, a few or many times, or a class if the clone is expanded.

D: .; size: .; V: TRBV6-5; J: TRBJ1-2; DNA: TGTGCCGGGAGGGCTAACTATGGCTACACCTTC; CDR3: CAGRANYGYTF
D: .; size: .; V: TRBV5-3; J: TRBJ1-4; DNA: TGTGCCAGAAGCCGTAGACTTGCTGACAGAAGAAATGAAAAACTGTTTTTT; CDR3: CARSRRLADRRNEKLFF
D: TRBD1; size: .; V: TRBV11-2; J: TRBJ2-7; DNA: TGTGCCAGCAGCTTAATGGGGACAGGTACCTACGAGCAGTACTTC; CDR3: CASSLMGTGTYEQYF
D: .; size: .; V: TRBV3-1/TRBV3-2; J: TRBJ1-2; DNA: TGTGCCAGCAGCCAAGATGCTAGGGGCCCCTATGGCTACACCTTC; CDR3: CASSQDARGPYGYTF
D: TRBD1; size: few; V: TRBV28; J: TRBJ1-1; DNA: TGTGCCAGCAGTTCAGGGGGAATAGGCACTGAAGCTTTCTTT; CDR3: CASSSGGIGTEAFF
D: .; size: once; V: TRBV9; J: TRBJ1-3; DNA: TGTGCCAGCAGCGTAGATGAGGGGAACACCATATATTTT; CDR3: CASSVDEGNTIYF
D: .; size: few; V: TRBV18; J: TRBJ1-2; DNA: TGTGCCAGCTCACCTCAGGGGACTAATGGCTACACCTTC; CDR3: CASSPQGTNGYTF
D: TRBD1; size: .; V: TRBV6-5; J: TRBJ2-2; DNA: TGTGCCAGCAGGACAGGGGGGGACACCGGGGAGCTGTTTTTT; CDR3: CASRTGGDTGELFF
D: .; size: .; V: TRBV2; J: TRBJ2-3; DNA: TGTGCCAGCAGTGGACAGGCGGGGGCCGCAGATACGCAGTATTTT; CDR3: CASSGQAGAADTQYF
D: TRBD1; size: .; V: TRBV6-4; J: TRBJ2-2; DNA: TGTGCCAGCAGTGAGCAGGGGGCGAACACCGGGGAGCTGTTTTTT; CDR3: CASSEQGANTGELFF
D: .; size: few; V: TRBV6-6; J: TRBJ1-6; DNA: TGTGCCAGCAGTCTTAAATTCACCCCAAGCCGGGACTCTAATAATTCACCCCTCCACTTT; CDR3: CASSLKFTPSRDSNNSPLHF
D: .; size: .; V: TRBV7-3; J: TRBJ1-2; DNA: TGTGCCAGCAGCTCTAGGACAGCTAACTATGGCTACACCTTC; CDR3: CASSSRTANYGYTF
D: .; size: .; V: TRBV7-2; J: TRBJ2-2; DNA: TGTGCCAGCAGCTCCTACCGGGGGCCCGGGGAGCTGTTTTTT; CDR3: CASSSYRGPGELFF
D: .; size: few; V: TRBV3-1/TRBV3-2; J: TRBJ1-3; DNA: TGTGCCAGCAGCCAAGCGGACTCTGGAAACACCATATATTTT; CDR3: CASSQADSGNTIYF
D: .; size: .; V: TRBV6-4; J: TRBJ2-2; DNA: TGTGCCAGCAGTTTTACCAGGGATAACGGGGAGCTGTTTTTT; CDR3: CASSFTRDNGELFF
D: .; size: .; V: TRBV28; J: TRBJ2-1; DNA: TGTGCCAGCAGTCACGACAAGGAGCAGTTCTTC; CDR3: CASSHDKEQFF
D: .; size: .; V: TRBV16; J: TRBJ2-1; DNA: TGTGCCAGCAGCCCGAGAAGCAGGTTCAATGAGCAGTTCTTC; CDR3: CASSPRSRFNEQFF
D: .; size: .; V: TRBV19; J: TRBJ2-1; DNA: TGTGCCAGTAGTATAAAAACAGGAGCCTACAATGAGCAGTTCTTC; CDR3: CASSIKTGAYNEQFF
D: TRBD1; size: .; V: TRBV2; J: TRBJ2-2; DNA: TGTGCCAGCAGCGAAACAGGGGGCACCGGGGAGCTGTTTTTT; CDR3: CASSETGGTGELFF
D: TRBD1; size: .; V: TRBV4-1; J: TRBJ2-1; DNA: TGCGCCAGCAGCCACCCCGACAGGGGAAGCTCCTACAATGAGCAGTTCTTC; CDR3: CASSHPDRGSSYNEQFF
D: TRBD2; size: .; V: TRBV10-3; J: TRBJ2-3; DNA: TGTGCCATCAGTGAGTCTAGCGGGGGCATGACAGATACGCAGTATTTT; CDR3: CAISESSGGMTDTQYF
D: TRBD1; size: .; V: TRBV2; J: TRBJ1-2; DNA: TGTGCCAGCCACGCAAATGCACAGGGGGCTGATGGCTACACCTTC; CDR3: CASHANAQGADGYTF
D: .; size: .; V: TRBV5-1; J: TRBJ2-7; DNA: TGCGCCAGCAGCTTGGCCGGGGAAGGGCAGTACTTC; CDR3: CASSLAGEGQYF
D: TRBD1; size: few; V: TRBV6-1; J: TRBJ1-6; DNA: TGTGCCAGCAGTGAATCCCGACAGGGAAGGTCACCCCTCCACTTT; CDR3: CASSESRQGRSPLHF
D: .; size: .; V: TRBV5-8; J: TRBJ2-2; DNA: TGTGCCAGCAGCTTGCAGGGTCCGGGGGAGCTGTTTTTT; CDR3: CASSLQGPGELFF
D: .; size: .; V: TRBV6-5; J: TRBJ1-2; DNA: TGTGCCAGCTCACGGTCCTCTGACTATGGCTACACCTTC; CDR3: CASSRSSDYGYTF
D: .; size: .; V: TRBV11-3; J: TRBJ2-2; DNA: TGTGCCAGCAGCCCCGGGGTCCTGGGCACCGGGGAGCTGTTTTTT; CDR3: CASSPGVLGTGELFF
D: .; size: few; V: TRBV7-6; J: TRBJ1-4; DNA: TGTGCCAGCAGCTTAACCCCCAGACAAGGCGAAAAACTGTTTTTT; CDR3: CASSLTPRQGEKLFF
D: .; size: once; V: TRBV7-3; J: TRBJ2-1; DNA: TGTGCCAGCAGCTCGATGACTAGCAATGAGCAGTTCTTC; CDR3: CASSSMTSNEQFF
D: TRBD1; size: .; V: TRBV4-2; J: TRBJ1-1; DNA: TGTGCCAGCAGCCCGGACAGGTCATTCATGAACACTGAAGCTTTCTTT; CDR3: CASSPDRSFMNTEAFF
D: .; size: .; V: TRBV27; J: TRBJ1-5; DNA: TGTGCCAGCAGTTTATCCGGGTATAGCAATCAGCCCCAGCATTTT; CDR3: CASSLSGYSNQPQHF